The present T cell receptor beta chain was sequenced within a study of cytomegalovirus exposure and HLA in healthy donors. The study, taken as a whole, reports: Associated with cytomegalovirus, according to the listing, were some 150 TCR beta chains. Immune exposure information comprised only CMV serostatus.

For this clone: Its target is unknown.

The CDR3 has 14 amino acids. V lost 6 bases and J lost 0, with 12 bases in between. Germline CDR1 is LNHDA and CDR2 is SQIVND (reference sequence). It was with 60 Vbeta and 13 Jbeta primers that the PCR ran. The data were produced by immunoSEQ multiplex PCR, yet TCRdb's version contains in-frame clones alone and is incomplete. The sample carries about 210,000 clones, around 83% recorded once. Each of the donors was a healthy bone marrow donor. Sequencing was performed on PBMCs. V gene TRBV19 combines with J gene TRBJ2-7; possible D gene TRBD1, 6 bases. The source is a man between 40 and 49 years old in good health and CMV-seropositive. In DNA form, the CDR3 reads TGTGCCAGTAGGGGCAGGGGCAACTCCTACGAGCAGTACTTC. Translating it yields CASRGRGNSYEQYF. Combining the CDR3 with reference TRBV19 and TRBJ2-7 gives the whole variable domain DGGITQSPKYLFRKEGQNVTLSCEQNLNHDAMYWYRQDPGQGLRLIYYSQIVNDFQKGDIAEGYSVSREKKESFPLTVTSAQKNPTAFYLCASRGRGNSYEQYFGPGTRLTVT.